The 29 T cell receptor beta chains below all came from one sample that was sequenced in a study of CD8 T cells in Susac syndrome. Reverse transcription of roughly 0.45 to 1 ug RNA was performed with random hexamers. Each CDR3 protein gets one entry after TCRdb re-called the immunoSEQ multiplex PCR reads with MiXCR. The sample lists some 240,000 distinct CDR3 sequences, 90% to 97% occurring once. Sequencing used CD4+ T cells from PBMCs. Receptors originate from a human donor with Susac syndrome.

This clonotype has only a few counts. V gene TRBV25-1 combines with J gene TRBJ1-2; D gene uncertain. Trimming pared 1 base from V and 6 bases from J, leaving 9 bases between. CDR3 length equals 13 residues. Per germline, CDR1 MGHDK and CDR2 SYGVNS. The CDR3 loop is CASSESLRNGYTF. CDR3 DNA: TGTGCCAGCAGTGAATCCCTCCGTAATGGCTACACCTTC.

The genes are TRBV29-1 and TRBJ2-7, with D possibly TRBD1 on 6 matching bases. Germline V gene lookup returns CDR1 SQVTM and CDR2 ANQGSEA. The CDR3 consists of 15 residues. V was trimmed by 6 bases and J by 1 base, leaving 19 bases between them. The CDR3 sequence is CSVSSRGGNSYEQYF. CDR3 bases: TGCAGCGTCAGTTCGCGTGGGGGCAATTCCTACGAGCAGTACTTC.

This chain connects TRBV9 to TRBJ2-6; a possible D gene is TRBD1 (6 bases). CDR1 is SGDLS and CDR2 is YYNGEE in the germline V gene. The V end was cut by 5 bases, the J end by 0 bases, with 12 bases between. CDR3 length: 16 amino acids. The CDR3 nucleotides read TGTGCCAGCAGAATGGGACATAACTCTGGGGCCAACGTCCTGACTTTC. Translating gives CASRMGHNSGANVLTF. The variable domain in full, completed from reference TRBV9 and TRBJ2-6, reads DSGVTQTPKHLITATGQRVTLRCSPRSGDLSVYWYQQSLDQGLQFLIQYYNGEERAKGNILERFSAQQFPDLHSELNLSSLELGDSALYFCASRMGHNSGANVLTFGAGSRLTVL.

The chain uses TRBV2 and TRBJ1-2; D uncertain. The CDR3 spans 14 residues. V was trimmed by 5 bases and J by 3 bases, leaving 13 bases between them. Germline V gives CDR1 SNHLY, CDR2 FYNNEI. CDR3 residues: CASSLLEKDYGYTF. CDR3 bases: TGTGCCAGCAGTCTCCTGGAGAAAGACTATGGCTACACCTTC.

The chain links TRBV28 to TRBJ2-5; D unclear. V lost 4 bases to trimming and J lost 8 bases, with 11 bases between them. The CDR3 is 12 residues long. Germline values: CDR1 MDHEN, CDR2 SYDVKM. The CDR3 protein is CASSSLESTQYF. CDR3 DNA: TGTGCCAGCAGTTCCCTAGAAAGTACCCAGTACTTC.

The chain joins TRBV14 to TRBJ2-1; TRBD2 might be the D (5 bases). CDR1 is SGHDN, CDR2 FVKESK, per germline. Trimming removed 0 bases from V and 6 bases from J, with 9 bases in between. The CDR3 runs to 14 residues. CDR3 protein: CASSQDLGVNEQFF. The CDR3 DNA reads TGTGCCAGCAGCCAAGACCTGGGAGTCAATGAGCAGTTCTTC.

The CDR3 spells CASSPRTGPLNTEAFF. The DNA of the CDR3 is TGTGCCAGCAGTCCCCGGACAGGTCCCCTGAACACTGAAGCTTTCTTT. The chain couples TRBV27 to TRBJ1-1, with 7 bases identical to TRBD1. Losses at the gene ends were 5 bases for V and 0 bases for J; bases not matched to a gene: 9. This CDR3 has 16 amino acids. CDR1 and CDR2 (germline): MNHEY, SMNVEV (reference sequence).

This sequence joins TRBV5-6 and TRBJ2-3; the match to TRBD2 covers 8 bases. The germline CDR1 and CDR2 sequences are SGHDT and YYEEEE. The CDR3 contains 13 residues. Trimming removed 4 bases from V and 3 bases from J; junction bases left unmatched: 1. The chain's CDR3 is CASSGLATDTQYF. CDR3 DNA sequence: TGTGCCAGCAGCGGACTAGCAACAGATACGCAGTATTTT. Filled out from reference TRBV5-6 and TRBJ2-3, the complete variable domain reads DAGVTQSPTHLIKTRGQQVTLRCSPKSGHDTVSWYQQALGQGPQFIFQYYEEEERQRGNFPDRFSGHQFPNYSSELNVNALLLGDSALYLCASSGLATDTQYFGPGTRLTVL.

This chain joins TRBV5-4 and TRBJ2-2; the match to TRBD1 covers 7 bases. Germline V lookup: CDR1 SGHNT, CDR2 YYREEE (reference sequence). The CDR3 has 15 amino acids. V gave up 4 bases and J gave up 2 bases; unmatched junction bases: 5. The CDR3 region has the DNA TGTGCCAGCAGCGTGGGACAGAGAAACACCGGGGAGCTGTTTTTT. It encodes CASSVGQRNTGELFF. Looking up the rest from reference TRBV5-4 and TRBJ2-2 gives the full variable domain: ETGVTQSPTHLIKTRGQQVTLRCSSQSGHNTVSWYQQALGQGPQFIFQYYREEENGRGNFPPRFSGLQFPNYSSELNVNALELDDSALYLCASSVGQRNTGELFFGEGSRLTVL.

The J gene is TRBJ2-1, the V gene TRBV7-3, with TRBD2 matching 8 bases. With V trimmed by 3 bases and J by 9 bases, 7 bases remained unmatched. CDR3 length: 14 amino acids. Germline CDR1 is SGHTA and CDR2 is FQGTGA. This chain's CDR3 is CASSLGIAGSEQFF. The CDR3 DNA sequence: TGTGCCAGCAGCTTGGGCATAGCGGGAAGTGAGCAGTTCTTC.

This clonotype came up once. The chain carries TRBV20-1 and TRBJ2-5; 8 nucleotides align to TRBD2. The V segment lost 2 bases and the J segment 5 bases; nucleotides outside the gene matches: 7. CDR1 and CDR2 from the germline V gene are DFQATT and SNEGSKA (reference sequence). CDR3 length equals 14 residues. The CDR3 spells CSARSGRAGETQYF. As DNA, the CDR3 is TGCAGTGCTAGAAGCGGGAGAGCCGGGGAGACCCAGTACTTC.

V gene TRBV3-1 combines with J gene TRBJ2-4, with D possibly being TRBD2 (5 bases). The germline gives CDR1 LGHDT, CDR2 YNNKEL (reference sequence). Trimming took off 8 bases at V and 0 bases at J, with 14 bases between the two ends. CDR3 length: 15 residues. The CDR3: CASGPSGLAKNIQYF. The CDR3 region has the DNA TGTGCCAGCGGACCCAGTGGACTAGCCAAAAACATTCAGTACTTC.

The CDR3 DNA sequence: TGTGCCAGCAGTTCCTCGGGCGTACCTAGGGAGACCCAGTACTTC. Its translation: CASSSSGVPRETQYF. The gene calls are TRBV28 and TRBJ2-5, with D uncertain. Germline CDR1 and CDR2: MDHEN and SYDVKM. Deletions cut 4 bases from V and 5 bases from J, with 17 bases between. The CDR3 length is 15 residues.

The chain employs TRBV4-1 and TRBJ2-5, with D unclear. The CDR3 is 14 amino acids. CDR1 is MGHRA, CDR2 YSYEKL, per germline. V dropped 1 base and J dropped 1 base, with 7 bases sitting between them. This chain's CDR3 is CASSQVGVQETQYF. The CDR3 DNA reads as TGCGCCAGCAGCCAAGTTGGGGTCCAAGAGACCCAGTACTTC.

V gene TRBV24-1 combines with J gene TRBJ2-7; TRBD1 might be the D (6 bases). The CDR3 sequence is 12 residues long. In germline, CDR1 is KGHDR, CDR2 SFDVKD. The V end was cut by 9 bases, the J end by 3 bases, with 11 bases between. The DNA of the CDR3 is TGTGCCACCGCGGACAGACGCTACGAGCAGTACTTC. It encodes CATADRRYEQYF.

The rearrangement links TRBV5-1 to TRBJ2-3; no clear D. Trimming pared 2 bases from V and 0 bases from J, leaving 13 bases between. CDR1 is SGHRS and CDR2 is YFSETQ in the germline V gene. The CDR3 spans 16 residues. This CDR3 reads CASSFAFQTSTDTQYF. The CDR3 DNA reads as TGCGCCAGCAGCTTTGCTTTCCAGACTAGCACAGATACGCAGTATTTT.

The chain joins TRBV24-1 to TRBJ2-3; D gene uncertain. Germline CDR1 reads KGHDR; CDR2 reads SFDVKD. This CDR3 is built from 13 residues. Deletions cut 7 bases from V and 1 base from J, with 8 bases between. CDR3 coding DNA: TGTGCCACCAGGGTGCCCGGCACAGATACGCAGTATTTT. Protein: CATRVPGTDTQYF.

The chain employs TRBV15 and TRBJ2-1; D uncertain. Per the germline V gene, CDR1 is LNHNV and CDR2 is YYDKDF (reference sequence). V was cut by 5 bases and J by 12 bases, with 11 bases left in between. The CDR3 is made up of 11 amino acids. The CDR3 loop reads CATSQFSGQFF. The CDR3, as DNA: TGTGCCACCAGCCAATTTTCGGGGCAGTTCTTC. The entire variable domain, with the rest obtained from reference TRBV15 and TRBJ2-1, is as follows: DAMVIQNPRYQVTQFGKPVTLSCSQTLNHNVMYWYQQKSSQAPKLLFHYYDKDFNNEADTPDNFQSRRPNTSFCFLDIRSPGLGDTAMYLCATSQFSGQFFGPGTRLTVL.

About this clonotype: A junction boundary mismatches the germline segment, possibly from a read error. The CDR3: CASSLNGGETQYF. DNA for the CDR3: TGTGCTAGCAGCTTAAATGGCGGAGAGACCCAGTACTTC. The rearrangement uses TRBV7-7 and TRBJ2-5; D is undetermined. The CDR3 runs to 13 residues. The germline CDR1 and CDR2 sequences are SSHAT and FNYEAQ (reference sequence).

The CDR3 sequence is CASSLSPETGVSYEQYF. In nucleotides, the CDR3 is TGTGCCAGCAGCCTGTCCCCAGAGACAGGGGTGAGCTACGAGCAGTACTTC. V usage is TRBV11-2 and J usage is TRBJ2-7, with TRBD1 identical over 8 bases. The ends lost 5 bases at V and 3 bases at J; junction bases unmatched: 15. Looked up from germline, CDR1 is SGHAT and CDR2 is FQNNGV. The CDR3 loop spans 17 amino acids.

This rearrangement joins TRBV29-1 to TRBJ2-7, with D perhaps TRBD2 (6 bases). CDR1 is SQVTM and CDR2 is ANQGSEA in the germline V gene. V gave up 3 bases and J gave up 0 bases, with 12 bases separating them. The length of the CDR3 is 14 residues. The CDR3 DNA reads TGCAGCGTTGAGAAGGACGGGAGCTCCTACGAGCAGTACTTC. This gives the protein CSVEKDGSSYEQYF.

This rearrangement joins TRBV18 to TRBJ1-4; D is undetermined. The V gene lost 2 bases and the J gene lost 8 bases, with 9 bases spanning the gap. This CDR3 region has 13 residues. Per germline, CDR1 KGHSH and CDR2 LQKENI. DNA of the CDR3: TGTGCCAGCTCACCAAGCAGAGACGAAAAACTGTTTTTT. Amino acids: CASSPSRDEKLFF.

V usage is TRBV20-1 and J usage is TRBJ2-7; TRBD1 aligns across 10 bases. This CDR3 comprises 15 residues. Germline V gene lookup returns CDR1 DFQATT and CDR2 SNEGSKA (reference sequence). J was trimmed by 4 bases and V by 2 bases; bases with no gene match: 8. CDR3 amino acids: CSARSRDRGKYEQYF. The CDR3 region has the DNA TGCAGTGCTAGATCCCGGGACAGGGGAAAGTACGAGCAGTACTTC.

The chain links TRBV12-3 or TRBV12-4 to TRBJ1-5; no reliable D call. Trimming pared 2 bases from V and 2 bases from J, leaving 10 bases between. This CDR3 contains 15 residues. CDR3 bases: TGTGCCAGCAGTTTATCGGGCAGCCGCAATCAGCCCCAGCATTTT. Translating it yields CASSLSGSRNQPQHF.

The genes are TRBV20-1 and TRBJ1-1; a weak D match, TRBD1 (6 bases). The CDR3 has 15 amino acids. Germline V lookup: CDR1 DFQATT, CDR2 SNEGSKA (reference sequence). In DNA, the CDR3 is TGCAGCGGCGCGGGGGGGCGAAACGGGAGGACTGAAGCTTTCTTT. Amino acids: CSGAGGRNGRTEAFF.

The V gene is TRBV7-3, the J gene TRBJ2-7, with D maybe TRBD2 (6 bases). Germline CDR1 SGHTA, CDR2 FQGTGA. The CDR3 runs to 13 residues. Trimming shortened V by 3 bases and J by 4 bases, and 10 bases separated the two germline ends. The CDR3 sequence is CASSLTRGYEQYF. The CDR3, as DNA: TGTGCCAGCAGCTTGACTAGGGGTTACGAGCAGTACTTC. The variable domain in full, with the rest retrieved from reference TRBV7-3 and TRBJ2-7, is GAGVSQTPSNKVTEKGKYVELRCDPISGHTALYWYRQSLGQGPEFLIYFQGTGAADDSGLPNDRFFAVRPEGSVSTLKIQRTERGDSAVYLCASSLTRGYEQYFGPGTRLTVT.

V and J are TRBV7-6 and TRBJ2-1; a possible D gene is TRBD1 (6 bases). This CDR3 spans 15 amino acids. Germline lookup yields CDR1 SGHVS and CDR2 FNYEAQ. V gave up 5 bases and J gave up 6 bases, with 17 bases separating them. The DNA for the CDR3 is TGTGCCAGCAGCCCCCTCGGCCACAGGGTCAATGAGCAGTTCTTC. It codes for CASSPLGHRVNEQFF.

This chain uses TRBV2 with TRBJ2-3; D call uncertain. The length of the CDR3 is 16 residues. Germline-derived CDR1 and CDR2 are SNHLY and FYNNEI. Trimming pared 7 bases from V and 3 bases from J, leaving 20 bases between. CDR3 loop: CASKVSRDGTTDTQYF. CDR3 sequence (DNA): TGTGCCAGCAAAGTTTCTCGTGACGGAACAACAGATACGCAGTATTTT.

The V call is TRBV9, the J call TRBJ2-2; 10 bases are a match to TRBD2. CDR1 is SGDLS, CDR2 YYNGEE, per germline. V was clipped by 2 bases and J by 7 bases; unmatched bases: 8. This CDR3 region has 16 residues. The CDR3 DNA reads TGTGCCAGCAGCGTGGGAGCGGGAGGGCCCAGCGGGGAGCTGTTTTTT. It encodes CASSVGAGGPSGELFF.